Each of the 9 T cell receptor beta chains below was sequenced from the same sample in a study of OX40 agonist ivuxolimab in advanced cancers. Profiling relied on immunoSEQ multiplex PCR, and the TCRdb table lists in-frame clones only, not all of them. The sample records fewer than 25,000 clones, around 79% being singletons. The sequenced sample was CD4+ or CD8+ T cells sorted from blood, obtained in a trial of the OX40 agonist ivuxolimab. These TCRs come from an adult with an advanced solid tumor such as melanoma, head and neck, liver or kidney cancer.

This chain connects TRBV2 to TRBJ2-1; D gene unclear. Deletions cut 1 base from V and 5 bases from J, with 6 bases between. CDR3 size: 13 residues. Germline CDR1 SNHLY, CDR2 FYNNEI. The CDR3 nucleotides are TGTGCCAGCAGTGAAGAGGTAGACAATGAGCAGTTCTTC. It is translated as CASSEEVDNEQFF.

The chain carries TRBV11-3 and TRBJ2-1; no reliable D call. The CDR3 totals 12 residues. CDR1 and CDR2 (germline): SGHNT, YENEEA. V was pared by 4 bases and J by 9 bases, with 10 bases between. The CDR3, as DNA: TGTGCCAGCAGCTCGACCATGGGTGAGCAGTTCTTC. Its protein is CASSSTMGEQFF.

The chain links TRBV13 to TRBJ2-5; the match to TRBD2 covers 10 bases. The CDR3 runs to 16 residues. Germline CDR1 reads PRHDT; CDR2 reads FYEKMQ (reference sequence). Unmatched junction bases numbered 11, after V lost 5 bases and J lost 5 bases. CDR3: CASSRGASGSMETQYF. The DNA for the CDR3 is TGTGCCAGCAGCCGAGGGGCTAGCGGGAGCATGGAGACCCAGTACTTC.

With respect to this clone: This CDR3 is also generated by other DNA sequences in the sample. The chain uses TRBV15 and TRBJ1-1; D unresolved. Deletions cut 0 bases from V and 4 bases from J, with 9 bases between. The CDR3 totals 14 residues. Germline-derived CDR1 and CDR2 are LNHNV and YYDKDF (reference sequence). The CDR3 DNA is TGTGCCACCAGCAGAGATCTTCGCGTCACTGAAGCTTTCTTT. Amino acid sequence: CATSRDLRVTEAFF. The variable domain in full, completed from reference TRBV15 and TRBJ1-1, reads DAMVIQNPRYQVTQFGKPVTLSCSQTLNHNVMYWYQQKSSQAPKLLFHYYDKDFNNEADTPDNFQSRRPNTSFCFLDIRSPGLGDTAMYLCATSRDLRVTEAFFGQGTRLTVV.

V usage is TRBV28 and J usage is TRBJ2-2; TRBD2 agrees at 10 bases. The CDR3 is 15 amino acids. Germline V gives CDR1 MDHEN, CDR2 SYDVKM. J gave up 4 bases and V 3 bases, and 2 bases lay outside the gene matches. The CDR3 sequence: CASSFLAGATGELFF. The CDR3 DNA reads as TGTGCCAGCAGTTTCCTAGCGGGAGCCACCGGGGAGCTGTTTTTT.

This sequence joins TRBV6-1 and TRBJ1-1, with a possible D match to TRBD1 (6 bases). Germline CDR1 MNHNS, CDR2 SASEGT. V lost 10 bases, J lost 4 bases, and 10 bases lay in between. The CDR3 has 11 amino acids. The CDR3 loop reads CAIYRVTEAFF. DNA for the CDR3: TGTGCCATCTACAGGGTCACTGAAGCTTTCTTT.

The V and J genes are TRBV21-1 and TRBJ2-5; the DNA was not compared with TRBD1, the D call given in the table. TRBV21-1 is termed a pseudogene. The length of the CDR3 is 17 residues. The CDR3 region is CASSKGGTGTGEETQYF. For the CDR3, the DNA is TGTGCCAGCAGCAAAGGGGGCACCGGGACAGGAGAAGAGACCCAGTACTTC.

The chain links TRBV19 to TRBJ1-1, with D perhaps matching TRBD1 (6 bases). CDR1 and CDR2 from the germline V gene are LNHDA and SQIVND (reference sequence). Deletions cut 1 base from V and 5 bases from J, with 11 bases between. The CDR3 is 14 amino acids. CDR3 region: CASSIGGPRTEAFF. The DNA for the CDR3 is TGTGCCAGTAGTATAGGGGGGCCGAGGACTGAAGCTTTCTTT.

This clone was counted once. The V and J genes are TRBV7-2 and TRBJ1-1; D is perhaps TRBD1 (5 bases). Germline V gives CDR1 SGHTA, CDR2 FQGNSA. Trimming shortened V by 3 bases and J by 0 bases, and 14 bases separated the two germline ends. The CDR3 is 16 amino acids. The CDR3 DNA is TGTGCCAGCAGCTTTGGACTCGGGGGTTTGAACACTGAAGCTTTCTTT. This translates into CASSFGLGGLNTEAFF.